This TCR beta chain was profiled in a study of siplizumab effects on memory and regulatory T cells. Cells that made up the mixed lymphocyte reaction were cocultured at 37°C for under 7 days. Measured with immunoSEQ multiplex PCR; TCRdb has only the in-frame clones, and not every one. Altogether 15,000 to 20,000 clones are present, more than 35% being singletons, with the ten largest covering roughly 5%. This clone counts as medium-sized. Its target is unknown. Sequences were obtained from CFSE-low (dividing) CD4+ T cells sorted from an allogeneic mixed lymphocyte reaction. This clonotype was obtained from a human donor in good health; the cells came from an allogeneic mixed lymphocyte reaction.

CDR3 DNA sequence: TGTGCTAGCCAAAGGACAGGTCTTGAGACCCAGTACTTC. Translating gives CASQRTGLETQYF. The chain is built from TRBV12-5 and TRBJ2-5; 7 nucleotides align to TRBD1. The CDR3 is 13 amino acids. Losses at the gene ends were 9 bases for V and 5 bases for J; bases not matched to a gene: 9. The germline V gene encodes CDR1 LGHNT and CDR2 FRNRAP.